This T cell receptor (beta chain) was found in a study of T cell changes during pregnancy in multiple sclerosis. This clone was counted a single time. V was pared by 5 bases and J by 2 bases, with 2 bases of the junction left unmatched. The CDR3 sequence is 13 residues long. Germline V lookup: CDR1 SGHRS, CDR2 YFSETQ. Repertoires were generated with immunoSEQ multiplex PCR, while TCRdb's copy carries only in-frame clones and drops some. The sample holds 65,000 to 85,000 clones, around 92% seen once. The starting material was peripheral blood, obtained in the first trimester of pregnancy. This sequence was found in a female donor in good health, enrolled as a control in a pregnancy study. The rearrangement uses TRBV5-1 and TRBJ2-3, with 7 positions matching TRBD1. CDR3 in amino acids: CASRGQTTDTQYF. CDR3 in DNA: TGCGCCAGCAGGGGACAGACCACAGATACGCAGTATTTT. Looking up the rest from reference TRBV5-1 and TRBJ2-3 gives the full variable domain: KAGVTQTPRYLIKTRGQQVTLSCSPISGHRSVSWYQQTPGQGLQFLFEYFSETQRNKGNFPGRFSGRQFSNSRSEMNVSTLELGDSALYLCASRGQTTDTQYFGPGTRLTVL.